This TCR beta chain was found in a study of blood T cell repertoires in COVID-19 (dated by TCRdb to the early 2020s). Study-level background: Samples from collaborators originated in the United States, Italy and Spain and spanned both the acute and convalescent phases of COVID-19. The prospective study material was composed of cDNA or gDNA derived from T cells, B-cell-depleted T cells, or PBMCs. Subjects who had been exposed to COVID-19, were actively infected with it, or had recovered from it provided the deeply sampled blood TCRbeta repertoires that made up the dataset. The repertoires were released in a freely available public database meant as a resource for research on the immune response to SARS-CoV-2. Samples came from the ongoing ImmuneRACE study (first 160 participants) plus 1,254 subjects from 6 global collaborators. The sample metadata nearly always contained a de-identified subject ID, COVID-19 status, age in years and sex. Where available, HLA class I and class II types were obtained from metadata supplied by the sample provider rather than from assay-based typing.

Trimming removed 6 bases from V and 7 bases from J; the gene matches leave 9 bases unexplained. The germline V gene (reference sequence) specifies MNHNY as CDR1 and SVGAGI as CDR2. The CDR3 goes from the cysteine to the phenylalanine over 14 residues. The sequence is cut down to CDR3 DNA, 42 bases in frame from base 1. The immunoSEQ Assay, a bias-controlled multiplex PCR, was used to amplify TCRbeta CDR3 regions from genomic DNA. The study's own analysis went as follows. The number of nucleated cells in each sample was estimated by amplification of reference gene primers within the assay. Sequence reads were collapsed and filtered to measure the absolute abundance of every unique TCRbeta CDR3 rearrangement. Productive Simpson clonality was computed per sample as the square root of Simpson's diversity index over productive rearrangements. This is the immuneACCESS table as TCRdb keeps it, with only in-frame sequences that have V and J called. A part of the clones is gone; compared with another copy, unresolved V genes explain less than half, and the rest is unexplained. The V and J calls and clone size were taken over from that table, and D and trimming were inferred from the DNA. This sample comprises around 480,000 clones, about 85% of them detected only once. The ten largest clones represent about 0.75% of the sample.

The full study reports these points: The quantity of clinical and demographic metadata differed by source and by participant and was supplied without curation.

Participants in the prospective study were enrolled through a virtual design, were aged roughly 18 to 100 years, and lived in 24 United States geographic areas. In the prospective study, cohorts were assigned on the basis of participant-reported clinical history obtained from a screening survey and a study questionnaire. Recovered participants in ImmuneRACE Cohort 3 were defined as having two consecutive negative NP/OP PCR tests, clearance from a healthcare professional, or resolution of symptoms. Mobile phlebotomists in the prospective study collected whole blood, serum and a nasopharyngeal or oropharyngeal swab from every participant. Over an approximately 2-month period, participants in the prospective study had the option of providing additional blood draws and questionnaires. Before DNA extraction, prospective study blood samples were shipped either frozen or at room temperature. Notes on this clone: Its antigen is currently not known. No base quality information exists; no much larger clone differs at one position.

The chain employs TRBV6-6 and TRBJ1-5; TRBD1 matches 7 bases in the middle. Sequencing was carried out using PBMCs or T cells enriched from blood (not recorded which). The sequence derives from a woman aged 18-35 years who had recovered from COVID-19. The CDR3 region has the sequence CASSRGTATQPQHF. The DNA sequence is given as TGTGCCAGCAGCCGAGGGACAGCCACCCAGCCCCAGCATTTT.